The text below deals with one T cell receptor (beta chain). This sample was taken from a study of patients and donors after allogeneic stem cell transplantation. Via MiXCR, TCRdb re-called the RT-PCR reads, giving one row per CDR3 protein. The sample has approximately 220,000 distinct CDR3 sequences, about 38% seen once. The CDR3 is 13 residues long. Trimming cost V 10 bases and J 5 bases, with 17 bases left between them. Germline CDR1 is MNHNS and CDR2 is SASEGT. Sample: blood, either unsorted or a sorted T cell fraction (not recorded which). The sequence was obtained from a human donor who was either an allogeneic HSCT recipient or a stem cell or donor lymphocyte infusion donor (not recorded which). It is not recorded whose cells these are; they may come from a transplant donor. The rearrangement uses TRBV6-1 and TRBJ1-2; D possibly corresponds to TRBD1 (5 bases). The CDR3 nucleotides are TGTGCCAACGGGGGAGGGAGCCGATATGGCTACACCTTC. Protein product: CANGGGSRYGYTF.